Presented here are 9 T cell receptor beta chains from one specimen sequenced in a study of blood T cells in healthy people across ages. A second PCR of about 7 to 12 cycles used a sample-barcoded 5' primer and a J-beta primer mix. TCRdb used MiXCR to reprocess the 5' RACE reads, holding one entry per CDR3 protein. Of 1.5 million to 2 million distinct CDR3 sequences listed, 28% are singletons. The specimen sequenced was blood. These receptors all stem from a woman in her thirties in good health.

This clonotype occurred once. A read error is possible here, since a much larger clone lies one base away. This chain uses TRBV10-3 with TRBJ2-3, with D maybe TRBD2 (6 bases). Between the trimmed V and J ends, which lost 3 bases and 1 base, there was a span of 14 bases. This CDR3 region has 16 residues. Germline lookup yields CDR1 ENHRY and CDR2 SYGVKD. The CDR3, as DNA: TGTGCCATCAGTGACCCGGCTAGCGAAGGCACAGATACGCAGTATTTT. Its translation is CAISDPASEGTDTQYF.

This clonotype turned up a few times. The chain combines TRBV5-5 with TRBJ2-3; 7 bases match TRBD2. The CDR3 has 14 amino acids. Per germline, CDR1 SGHKS and CDR2 YYEKEE (reference sequence). With 1 base clipped from V and 7 bases from J, the junction kept 6 bases outside the gene matches. The CDR3 sequence is CASSLSAGVYTQYF. CDR3 coding DNA: TGTGCCAGCAGCTTGTCGGCGGGAGTTTATACGCAGTATTTT.

The rearrangement uses TRBV20-1 and TRBJ2-2, with unresolved D. The V end lost 3 bases, the J end lost 3 bases, and 14 bases lay between the germline ends. Germline lookup yields CDR1 DFQATT and CDR2 SNEGSKA (reference sequence). This CDR3 has 15 residues. The CDR3 region is CSARPWTRYTGELFF. The CDR3 DNA is TGCAGTGCTAGGCCTTGGACCAGATACACCGGGGAGCTGTTTTTT.

The CDR3 loop reads CASIRTGSYNEQFF. CDR3 coding DNA: TGTGCCAGCATCAGGACAGGTTCCTACAATGAGCAGTTCTTC. V is TRBV27 and J is TRBJ2-1, with 7 bases lining up with TRBD1. CDR1 MNHEY and CDR2 SMNVEV come from the germline V gene (reference sequence). V lost 7 bases, J lost 1 base, and 4 bases stayed unmatched. The CDR3 extends over 14 amino acids.

Many counts were recorded for this clonotype. The J gene is TRBJ2-7, the V gene TRBV6-2 or TRBV6-3; 7 bases map to TRBD2. V was pared by 7 bases and J by 7 bases, with 7 bases of the junction left unmatched. This CDR3 region has 12 residues. CDR1 and CDR2 (germline): MNHEY, SVGEGT. CDR3 in amino acids: CASTRKAGEQYF. CDR3 DNA sequence: TGTGCCAGCACCCGAAAAGCGGGGGAGCAGTACTTC.

This clonotype was seen only a few times. This chain uses TRBV20-1 with TRBJ2-1, with 11 bases that match TRBD2. Gene TRBJ2-7 matches the end of the DNA better, so the J call may be wrong. Germline loops: CDR1 DFQATT, CDR2 SNEGSKA (reference sequence). The CDR3 totals 15 residues. CDR3 residues: CSAEDGTSGNNEQYF. In nucleotides, the CDR3 is TGCAGTGCGGAAGACGGGACTAGCGGTAACAATGAGCAGTACTTC.

This clonotype was picked up a small number of times. The CDR3 spells CASKKGLAGGAQYF. The CDR3 DNA follows: TGTGCCAGCAAAAAGGGACTAGCGGGGGGAGCGCAGTATTTT. The chain recombines TRBV6-5 with TRBJ2-3; 15 bases are a match to TRBD2. The J segment lost 10 bases and the V segment lost 7 bases, leaving 6 bases of the junction unmatched. This CDR3 region has 14 residues. Germline V CDR1 and CDR2: MNHEY, SVGAGI.

The chain is built from TRBV20-1 and TRBJ2-3, with D possibly called TRBD1 or TRBD2 (5 bases each). Trimming cost V 4 bases and J 6 bases, with 20 bases left between them. The CDR3 has 15 amino acids. Germline assignment: CDR1 DFQATT and CDR2 SNEGSKA (reference sequence). The CDR3 DNA is TGCAGTGCTACCCGGGACGCGGGTCTGGTTGATACGCAGTATTTT. Its translation: CSATRDAGLVDTQYF.

Of note for this clonotype: A far larger clone lies a single base away; this is likely a read error. The chain recombines TRBV11-1 with TRBJ2-1; no reliable D call. CDR1 and CDR2 from the germline V gene are SGHAT and FQDESV (reference sequence). The CDR3 is made up of 12 amino acids. The CDR3 sequence is CTSSLGPNEQFF. The CDR3 coding sequence is TGTACCAGCAGCTTAGGACCTAATGAGCAGTTCTTC. Filled out from reference TRBV11-1 and TRBJ2-1, the complete variable domain reads EAEVAQSPRYKITEKSQAVAFWCDPISGHATLYWYRQILGQGPELLVQFQDESVVDDSQLPKDRFSAERLKGVDSTLKIQPAELGDSAMYLCTSSLGPNEQFFGPGTRLTVL.